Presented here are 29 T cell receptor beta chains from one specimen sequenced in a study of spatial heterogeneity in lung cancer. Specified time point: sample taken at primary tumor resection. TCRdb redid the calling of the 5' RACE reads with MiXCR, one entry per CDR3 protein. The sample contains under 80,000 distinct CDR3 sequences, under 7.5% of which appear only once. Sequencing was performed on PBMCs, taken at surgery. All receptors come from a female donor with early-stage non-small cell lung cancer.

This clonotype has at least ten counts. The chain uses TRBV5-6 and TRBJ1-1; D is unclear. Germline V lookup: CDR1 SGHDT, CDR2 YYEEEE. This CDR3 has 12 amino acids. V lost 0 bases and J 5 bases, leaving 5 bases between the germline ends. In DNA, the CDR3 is TGTGCCAGCAGCTTGGGACGGACTGAAGCTTTCTTT. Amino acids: CASSLGRTEAFF. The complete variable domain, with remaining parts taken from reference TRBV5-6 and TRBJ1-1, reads DAGVTQSPTHLIKTRGQQVTLRCSPKSGHDTVSWYQQALGQGPQFIFQYYEEEERQRGNFPDRFSGHQFPNYSSELNVNALLLGDSALYLCASSLGRTEAFFGQGTRLTVV.

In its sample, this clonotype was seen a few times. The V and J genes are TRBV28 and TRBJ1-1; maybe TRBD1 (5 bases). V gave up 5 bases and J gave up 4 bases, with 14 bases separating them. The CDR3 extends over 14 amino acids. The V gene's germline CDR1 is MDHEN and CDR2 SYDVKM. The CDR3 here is CASSPLREATEAFF. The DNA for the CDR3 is TGTGCCAGCAGTCCACTCAGGGAAGCCACTGAAGCTTTCTTT. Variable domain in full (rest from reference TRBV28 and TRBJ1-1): DVKVTQSSRYLVKRTGEKVFLECVQDMDHENMFWYRQDPGLGLRLIYFSYDVKMKEKGDIPEGYSVSREKKERFSLILESASTNQTSMYLCASSPLREATEAFFGQGTRLTVV.

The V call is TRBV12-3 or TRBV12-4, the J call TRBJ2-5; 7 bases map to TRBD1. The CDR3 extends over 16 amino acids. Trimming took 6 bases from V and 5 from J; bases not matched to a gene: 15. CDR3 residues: CASSRNLGGPRETQYF. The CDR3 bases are TGTGCCAGCAGCCGAAATCTAGGGGGCCCCAGGGAGACCCAGTACTTC.

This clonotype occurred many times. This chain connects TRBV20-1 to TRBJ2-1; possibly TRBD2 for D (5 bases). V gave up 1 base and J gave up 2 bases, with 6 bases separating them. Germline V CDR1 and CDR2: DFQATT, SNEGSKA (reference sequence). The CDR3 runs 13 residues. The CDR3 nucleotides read TGCAGTGCTAGAGCGGGAACCTACAATGAGCAGTTCTTC. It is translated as CSARAGTYNEQFF.

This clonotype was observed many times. DNA for the CDR3: TGTGCCAGCTCTCCCGGACTCTGGGACGAGCAGTACGTC. It translates to CASSPGLWDEQYV. The chain carries TRBV18 and TRBJ2-7; the D gene is possibly TRBD2 (5 bases). The CDR3 loop spans 13 amino acids. Deletions cut 6 bases from V and 5 bases from J, with 14 bases between. Germline V gives CDR1 KGHSH, CDR2 LQKENI.

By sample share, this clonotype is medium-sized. The CDR3 DNA is TGTGCCATCAGCCACCCCGGGACAACCACAGATACGCAGTATTTT. This translates into CAISHPGTTTDTQYF. The chain couples TRBV10-3 to TRBJ2-3; maybe TRBD1 (6 bases). Germline CDR1 ENHRY, CDR2 SYGVKD. The V and J ends lost 6 bases and 2 bases respectively, with 15 bases between them. There are 15 residues in the CDR3.

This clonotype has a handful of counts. The CDR3 nucleotides are TGTGCCAGCAGTTACTCTGCGTCTGGGGCACGAAAACTGTTTTTT. It encodes CASSYSASGARKLFF. The rearrangement uses TRBV6-5 and TRBJ1-4; D perhaps matches TRBD1 (5 bases). V was pared by 0 bases and J by 10 bases, with 15 bases between. CDR1 and CDR2 (germline): MNHEY, SVGAGI. CDR3 length: 15 residues.

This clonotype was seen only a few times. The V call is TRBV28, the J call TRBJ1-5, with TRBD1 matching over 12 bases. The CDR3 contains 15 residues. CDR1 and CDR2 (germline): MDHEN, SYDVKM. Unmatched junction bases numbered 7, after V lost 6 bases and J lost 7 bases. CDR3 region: CASRGTGGGGQPQHF. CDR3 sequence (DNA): TGTGCCAGCAGAGGGACAGGGGGCGGGGGACAGCCCCAGCATTTT.

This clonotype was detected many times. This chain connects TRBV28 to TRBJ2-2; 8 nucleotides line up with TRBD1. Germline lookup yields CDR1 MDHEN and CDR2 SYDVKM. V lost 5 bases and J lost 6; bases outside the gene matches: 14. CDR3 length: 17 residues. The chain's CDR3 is CASSPGTGLGTAGELFF. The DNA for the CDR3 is TGTGCCAGCAGTCCGGGGACAGGCCTTGGGACGGCCGGGGAGCTGTTTTTT.

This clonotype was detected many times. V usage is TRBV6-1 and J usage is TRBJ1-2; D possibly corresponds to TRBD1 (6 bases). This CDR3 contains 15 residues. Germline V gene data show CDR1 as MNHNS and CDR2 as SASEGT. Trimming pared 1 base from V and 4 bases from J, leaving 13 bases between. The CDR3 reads CASSEVPTGSYGYTF. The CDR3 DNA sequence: TGTGCCAGCAGTGAAGTCCCGACAGGAAGCTATGGCTACACCTTC.

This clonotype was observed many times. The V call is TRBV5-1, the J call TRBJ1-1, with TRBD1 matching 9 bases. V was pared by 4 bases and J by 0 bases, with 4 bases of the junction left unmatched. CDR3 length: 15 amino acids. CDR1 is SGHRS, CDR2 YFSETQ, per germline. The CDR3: CASSPRTGVNTEAFF. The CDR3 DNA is TGCGCCAGCAGCCCCCGGACAGGGGTGAACACTGAAGCTTTCTTT.

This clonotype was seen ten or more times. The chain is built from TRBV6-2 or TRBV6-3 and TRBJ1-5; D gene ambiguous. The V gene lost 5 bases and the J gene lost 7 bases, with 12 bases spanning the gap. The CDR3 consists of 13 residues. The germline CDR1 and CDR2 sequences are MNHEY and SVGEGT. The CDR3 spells CASSPASIQPQHF. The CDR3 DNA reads TGTGCCAGCAGTCCCGCCAGCATCCAGCCCCAGCATTTT.

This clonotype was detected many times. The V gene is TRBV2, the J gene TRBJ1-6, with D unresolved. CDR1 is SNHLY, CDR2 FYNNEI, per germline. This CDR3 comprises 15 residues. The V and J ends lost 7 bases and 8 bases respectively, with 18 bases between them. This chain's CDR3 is CASTKIESLDSPLHF. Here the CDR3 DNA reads TGTGCCAGCACCAAGATCGAGTCTCTTGATTCACCCCTCCACTTT.

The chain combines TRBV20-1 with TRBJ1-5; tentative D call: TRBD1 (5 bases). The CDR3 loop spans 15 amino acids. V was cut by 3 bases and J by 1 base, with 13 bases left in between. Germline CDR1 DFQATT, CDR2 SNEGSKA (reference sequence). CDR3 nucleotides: TGCAGTGCTAGGGCGTGGGGGAGAAGCAATCAGCCCCAGCATTTT. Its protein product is CSARAWGRSNQPQHF.

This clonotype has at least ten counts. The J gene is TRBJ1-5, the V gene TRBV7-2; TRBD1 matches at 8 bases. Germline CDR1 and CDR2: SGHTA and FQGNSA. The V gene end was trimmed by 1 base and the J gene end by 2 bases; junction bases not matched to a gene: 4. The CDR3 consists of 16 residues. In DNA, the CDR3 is TGTGCCAGCAGCTTAGGACAGGGGTCGGGCAATCAGCCCCAGCATTTT. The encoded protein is CASSLGQGSGNQPQHF.

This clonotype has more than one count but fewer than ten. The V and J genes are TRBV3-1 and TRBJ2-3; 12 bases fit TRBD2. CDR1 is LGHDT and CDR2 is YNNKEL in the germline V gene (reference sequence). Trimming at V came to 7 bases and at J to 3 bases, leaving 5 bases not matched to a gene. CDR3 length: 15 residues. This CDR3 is CASTPSGGATDTQYF. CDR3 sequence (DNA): TGTGCCAGCACCCCTAGCGGGGGGGCTACAGATACGCAGTATTTT.

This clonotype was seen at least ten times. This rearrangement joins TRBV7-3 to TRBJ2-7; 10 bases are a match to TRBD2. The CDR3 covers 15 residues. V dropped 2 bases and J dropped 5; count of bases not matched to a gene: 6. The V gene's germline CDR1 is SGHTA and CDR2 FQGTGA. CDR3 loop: CASSLSPSGSHEQYF. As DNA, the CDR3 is TGTGCCAGCAGCTTATCGCCTAGCGGGAGCCACGAGCAGTACTTC. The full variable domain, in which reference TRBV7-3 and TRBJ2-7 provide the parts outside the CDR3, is GAGVSQTPSNKVTEKGKYVELRCDPISGHTALYWYRQSLGQGPEFLIYFQGTGAADDSGLPNDRFFAVRPEGSVSTLKIQRTERGDSAVYLCASSLSPSGSHEQYFGPGTRLTVT.

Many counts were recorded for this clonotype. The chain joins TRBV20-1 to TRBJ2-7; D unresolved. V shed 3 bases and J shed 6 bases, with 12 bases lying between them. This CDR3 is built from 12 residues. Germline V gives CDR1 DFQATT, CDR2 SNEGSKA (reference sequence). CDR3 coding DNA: TGCAGTGCTAGCCCACCTTTGGGCGAGCAGTACGTC. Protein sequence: CSASPPLGEQYV.

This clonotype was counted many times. The DNA for the CDR3 is TGTGCCAGCAGCCTTGGGACAGGGAGTACCTACGAGCAGTACTTC. Its translation is CASSLGTGSTYEQYF. The chain uses TRBV11-1 and TRBJ2-7; 9 bases line up with TRBD1. The CDR3 length is 15 residues. The J segment lost 2 bases and the V segment lost 5 bases, leaving 7 bases of the junction unmatched. Germline CDR1 SGHAT, CDR2 FQDESV (reference sequence).

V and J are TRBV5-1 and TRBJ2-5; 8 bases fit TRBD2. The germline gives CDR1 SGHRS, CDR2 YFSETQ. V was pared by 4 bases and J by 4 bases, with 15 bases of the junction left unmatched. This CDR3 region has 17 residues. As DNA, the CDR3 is TGCGCCAGCAGCCACAGCGGGAGTTTAGGTATACGAGAGACCCAGTACTTC. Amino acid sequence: CASSHSGSLGIRETQYF.

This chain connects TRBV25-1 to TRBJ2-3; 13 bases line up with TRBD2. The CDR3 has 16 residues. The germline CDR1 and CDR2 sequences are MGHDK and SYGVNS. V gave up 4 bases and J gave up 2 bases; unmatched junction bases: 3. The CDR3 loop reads CASSATSGGYTDTQYF. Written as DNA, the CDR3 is TGTGCCAGCAGTGCGACTAGCGGGGGGTACACAGATACGCAGTATTTT.

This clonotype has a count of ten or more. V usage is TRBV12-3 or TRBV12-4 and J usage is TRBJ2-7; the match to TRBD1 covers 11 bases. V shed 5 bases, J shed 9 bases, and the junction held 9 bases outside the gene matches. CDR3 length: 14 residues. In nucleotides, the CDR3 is TGTGCCAGCAGTCTCCGGGACAGGGGGTTCGCGCAGTACTTC. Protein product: CASSLRDRGFAQYF.

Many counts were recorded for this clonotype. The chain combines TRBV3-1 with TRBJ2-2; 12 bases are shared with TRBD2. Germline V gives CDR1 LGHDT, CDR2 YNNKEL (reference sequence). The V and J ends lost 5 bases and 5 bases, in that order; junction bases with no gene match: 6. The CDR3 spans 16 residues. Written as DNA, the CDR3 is TGTGCCAGCAGCTTCGGACTAGCGGGGAGTACCGGGGAGCTGTTTTTT. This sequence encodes CASSFGLAGSTGELFF.

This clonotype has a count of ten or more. In nucleotides, the CDR3 is TGCAGTGCCCTAAGGGGACAGGTGAACACTGAAGCTTTCTTT. Residues: CSALRGQVNTEAFF. V is TRBV20-1 and J is TRBJ1-1; TRBD1 agrees at 8 bases. V lost 6 bases, J lost 0 bases, and 6 bases stayed unmatched. The V gene's germline CDR1 is DFQATT and CDR2 SNEGSKA (reference sequence). CDR3 size: 14 residues.

The CDR3 nucleotides are TGCAGCGCGAGGGGGGATTTAGAAAAACTGTTTTTT. Its protein product is CSARGDLEKLFF. The chain couples TRBV29-1 to TRBJ1-4, with a possible D match to TRBD1 (6 bases). Between the trimmed V and J ends, which lost 7 bases and 8 bases, there was a span of 14 bases. Germline V lookup: CDR1 SQVTM, CDR2 ANQGSEA. The CDR3 is 12 residues long.

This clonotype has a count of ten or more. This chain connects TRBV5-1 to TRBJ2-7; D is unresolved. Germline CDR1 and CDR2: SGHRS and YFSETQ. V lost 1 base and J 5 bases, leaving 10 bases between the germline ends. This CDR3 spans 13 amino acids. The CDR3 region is CASSLTLGNEQYF. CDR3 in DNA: TGCGCCAGCAGCTTGACTTTGGGAAACGAGCAGTACTTC.

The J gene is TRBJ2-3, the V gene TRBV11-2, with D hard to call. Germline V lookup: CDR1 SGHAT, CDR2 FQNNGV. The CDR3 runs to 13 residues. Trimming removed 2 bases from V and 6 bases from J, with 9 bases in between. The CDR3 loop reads CASSLPPSDTQYF. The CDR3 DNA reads TGTGCCAGCAGCTTACCTCCTTCCGATACGCAGTATTTT.

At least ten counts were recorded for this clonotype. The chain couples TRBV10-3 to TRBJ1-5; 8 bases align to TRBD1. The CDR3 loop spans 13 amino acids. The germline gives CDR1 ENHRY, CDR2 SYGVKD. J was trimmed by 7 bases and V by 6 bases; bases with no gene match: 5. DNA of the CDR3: TGTGCCATCAGCGCAGGGGGCGGCCAGCCCCAGCATTTT. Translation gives CAISAGGGQPQHF.

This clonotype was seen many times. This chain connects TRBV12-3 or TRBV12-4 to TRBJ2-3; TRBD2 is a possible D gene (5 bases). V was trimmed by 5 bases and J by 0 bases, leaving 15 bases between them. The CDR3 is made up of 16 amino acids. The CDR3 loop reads CASSPRGGISTDTQYF. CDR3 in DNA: TGTGCCAGCAGTCCCCGGGGTGGGATTAGCACAGATACGCAGTATTTT.